Listed below are T cell receptor beta chains from one sample, sequenced in a study of T cells in Graves' hyperthyroidism and ophthalmopathy. One entry per CDR3 protein results from TCRdb running MiXCR on the multiplex PCR reads. The table records 300,000 to 400,000 distinct CDR3 sequences, roughly an eighth of them present only once. The sequenced sample was blood. These receptors all stem from a woman between 18 and 29 years old with Graves' hyperthyroidism. The CDR3 runs from the conserved cysteine through the conserved F or W. The D gene is left open where the match is weak. Only some rows state a clone size, as once, few, many or a class for expanded clones.

V gene	clone size	J gene	D gene	CDR3 DNA	CDR3 protein
TRBV2	many	TRBJ2-5	NA	TGTGCCAGCAGTGACCGAGGGATGAGTAGAGAGACCCAGTACTTC	CASSDRGMSRETQYF
TRBV6-1	many	TRBJ2-7	NA	TGTGCCAGCAGTGAAGAAACCGTTCTCGACGAGCAGTACTTC	CASSEETVLDEQYF
TRBV18	NA	TRBJ2-7	TRBD2	TGTGCCCGCTCACCAAGCCTAGCGGGGGCCTACGAGCAGTACTTC	CARSPSLAGAYEQYF
TRBV28	NA	TRBJ1-2	NA	TGTGCCAGCAGTTTAGATACCGGTTACCCCTATGGCTACACCTTC	CASSLDTGYPYGYTF
TRBV12-3/TRBV12-4	many	TRBJ1-6	NA	TGTGCCAGCAGACCCCCGTCGGAGAATTCACCCCTCCACTTT	CASRPPSENSPLHF
TRBV10-3	few	TRBJ1-1	NA	TGTGCCATCAGTGATGCCGGCGGGCTGAACACTGAAGCTTTCTTT	CAISDAGGLNTEAFF
TRBV6-1	many	TRBJ2-1	NA	TGTGCCAGCAGTTCTCAACAGGGAGGCGATGAGCAGTTCTTC	CASSSQQGGDEQFF
TRBV20-1	many	TRBJ2-7	NA	TGCAGTGCTAACCCCGGGACGGGCTACGAGCAGTACTTC	CSANPGTGYEQYF
TRBV29-1	few	TRBJ1-1	TRBD1	TGCAGCGTTGAAAAGGGGACAGACGGTGAAGCTTTCTTT	CSVEKGTDGEAFF
TRBV7-3	many	TRBJ2-7	NA	TGTGCCAGCAGCTCGGGGGACCCCTACGAGCAGCACTTC	CASSSGDPYEQHF
TRBV7-2	many	TRBJ2-7	NA	TGTGCCAGCAGCTCCGGGACGGGGACCCCCTACGAGCAGTACTTC	CASSSGTGTPYEQYF
TRBV7-6	once	TRBJ2-1	TRBD2	TGTGCCAGCAGCTCCATCTTTAGCGGGGGGAGGAATGAGCAGTTCTTC	CASSSIFSGGRNEQFF
TRBV24-1	few	TRBJ2-5	TRBD2	TGTGCCACCAGTGCCGGGACTAGCGGGGAGCGGACCCAGTACTTC	CATSAGTSGERTQYF
TRBV10-3	many	TRBJ1-5	NA	TGTGCCATCAGTGAGTCGAATTATAACAGCGGGGAGCCCCAGCATTTT	CAISESNYNSGEPQHF
TRBV20-1	many	TRBJ1-5	TRBD1	TGCAGTGCTAGTCCCCCCGCAGGGACAGCCAGCAATCAGCCCCAGCATTTT	CSASPPAGTASNQPQHF
TRBV18	many	TRBJ1-1	NA	TGTGCCAGCTCGGAGGGGGTTTACACTGAAGCTTTCTTT	CASSEGVYTEAFF
TRBV5-1	many	TRBJ2-5	TRBD1	TGCGCCAGCAGCGAGGGGGCAGAAGAAAAAGAGACCCAGTACTTC	CASSEGAEEKETQYF
TRBV20-1	many	TRBJ2-1	NA	TGCAGTGCTAGAGATCTAAGGGGGTCGATCAATGAGCAGTTCTTC	CSARDLRGSINEQFF
TRBV20-1	few	TRBJ1-6	TRBD1	TGCAGTGCTAGTCGGGACAGCTTCTCCTATAATTCACCCCTCCACTTT	CSASRDSFSYNSPLHF
TRBV7-9	many	TRBJ2-1	NA	TGTGCCAGCAGTCCGGCTGGTGAGCAGTTCTTC	CASSPAGEQFF
TRBV27	NA	TRBJ1-4	TRBD1	TGTGCCAGCAGTTCACTCCTAAGGACAGGGTTGGGGGGTGAAAAACTGTTTTTT	CASSSLLRTGLGGEKLFF
TRBV28	many	TRBJ1-1	TRBD1	TGTGCCAGCAGTTTAGTTTCAGGGGGCGCCGGAGCTTTCTTT	CASSLVSGGAGAFF
TRBV28	many	TRBJ2-3	NA	TGTGCCAGCAGCACTAACCCCACAGATACGCAGTATTTT	CASSTNPTDTQYF
TRBV5-6	NA	TRBJ1-2	NA	TGTGCCAGCAGCTTGGGACTAGGGACGGGAGGCTACACCTTC	CASSLGLGTGGYTF
TRBV7-2	many	TRBJ1-6	TRBD1	TGTGCCAGCAGCCAGGACAGGGGGCTTTCACCCCTCCACTTT	CASSQDRGLSPLHF
TRBV7-9	many	TRBJ2-1	TRBD2	TGTGCCAGCAGCTTAGTGTGGCGGGAGGGCCACAATGAGCAGTTCTTC	CASSLVWREGHNEQFF
TRBV6-1	many	TRBJ1-1	NA	TGTGCCAGCACACAAGGGAGGAACACTGAAGCTTTCTTT	CASTQGRNTEAFF
TRBV11-2	many	TRBJ1-3	NA	TGTGCCAGCAGCCTTAACACGGGGAGCTCTGGAAACACCATATATTTT	CASSLNTGSSGNTIYF
TRBV12-3/TRBV12-4	few	TRBJ2-5	NA	TGTGCCAGCAGTTTGACCGACGGCAAAGAGACCCAGTACTTC	CASSLTDGKETQYF
TRBV3-1	many	TRBJ2-3	TRBD2	TGTGCCAGCAGCCACTCTGGGACTAGCGGCGATTGGGAAAGCACAGATACGCAGTATTTT	CASSHSGTSGDWESTDTQYF
TRBV28	few	TRBJ2-7	TRBD2	TGTGCCAGCAGTTTGAGACTAGCCGTCTACGAGCAGTACTTC	CASSLRLAVYEQYF
TRBV28	many	TRBJ1-2	NA	TGTGCCAGCAGTTTGGAACCACAGGGAGGTTGGTACGGCTACACCTTC	CASSLEPQGGWYGYTF
TRBV5-8	NA	TRBJ1-5	NA	TGTGCCAGCAGCTTGGCCGTGGGGGGACCGAATCAGCCCCAGCATTTT	CASSLAVGGPNQPQHF
TRBV4-1	few	TRBJ1-1	NA	TGCGCCAGCAGCCAAGATTGGGGCCAGGAAGCTTTCTTT	CASSQDWGQEAFF
TRBV7-9	NA	TRBJ2-5	NA	TGTGCCAGCAGCCTAGTGAAGGGTACCGAGACCCAGTACTTC	CASSLVKGTETQYF
TRBV28	many	TRBJ2-7	NA	TGTGCCTCAGAGGCAGGCACTGGAGGGTACGAGCAGTACTTC	CASEAGTGGYEQYF
TRBV6-1	many	TRBJ1-5	TRBD1	TGTGCCAGCAGTCACGGAGGGGGCAGGCAGCCCCAGCATTTT	CASSHGGGRQPQHF